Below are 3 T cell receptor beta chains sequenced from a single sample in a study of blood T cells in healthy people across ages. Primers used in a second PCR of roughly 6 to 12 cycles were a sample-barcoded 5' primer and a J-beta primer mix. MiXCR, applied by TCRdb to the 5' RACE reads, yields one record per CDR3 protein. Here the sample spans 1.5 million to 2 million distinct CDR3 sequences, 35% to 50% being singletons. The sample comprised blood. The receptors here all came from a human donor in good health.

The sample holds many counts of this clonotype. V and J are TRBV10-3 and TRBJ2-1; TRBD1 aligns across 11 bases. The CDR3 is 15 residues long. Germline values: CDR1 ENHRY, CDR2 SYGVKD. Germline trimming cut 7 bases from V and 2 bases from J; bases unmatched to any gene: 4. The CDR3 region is CAIKGQGAPYNEQFF. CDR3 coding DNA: TGTGCCATCAAAGGACAGGGGGCCCCCTACAATGAGCAGTTCTTC.

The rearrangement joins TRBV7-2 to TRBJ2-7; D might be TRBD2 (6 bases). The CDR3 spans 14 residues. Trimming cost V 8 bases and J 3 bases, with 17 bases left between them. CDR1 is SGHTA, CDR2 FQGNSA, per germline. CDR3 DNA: TGTGCCAGCGGGACCCGGACGGGAGACTACGAGCAGTACTTC. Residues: CASGTRTGDYEQYF.

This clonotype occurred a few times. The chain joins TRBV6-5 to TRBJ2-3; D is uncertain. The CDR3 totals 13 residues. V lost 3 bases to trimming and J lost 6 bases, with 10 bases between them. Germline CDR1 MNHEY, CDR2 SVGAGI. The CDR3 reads CASSYLEEDTQYF. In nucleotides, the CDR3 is TGTGCCAGCAGTTATCTAGAAGAGGATACGCAGTATTTT.